Described below is a single TCR beta chain sequence and its context. As yet, its antigen is unknown. This record comes from a study of blood T cells in healthy people across ages. Study summary: Template switching recovered approximately one barcoded beta molecule for every two T cells. General observations from the study: The study found TCR beta diversity correlated strongly with naive T cell percentage.

Germline V gene data show CDR1 as SQVTM and CDR2 as ANQGSEA. V was clipped by 4 bases and J by 0 bases, with 12 bases between them. The CDR3 runs 14 residues. A second about 6 to 12 cycle PCR used barcoded and J-beta primers. From the 5' RACE reads, TCRdb called clonotypes with MiXCR, one entry per CDR3 protein. The sample records hundreds of thousands of distinct CDR3 sequences, approximately 25% being singletons. PBMCs, at least 6.5 million per sample, were isolated. This sample was also put to use in a study of T cells of mothers and their children. According to that study: Per child, 3 million or so TCR beta CDR3 reads were obtained, against over 9.5 million per mother.

The sample was blood. The gene calls are TRBV29-1 and TRBJ1-1; no firm D call. The clonotype was recovered from a boy younger than 18 in good health. The DNA for the CDR3 is TGCAGCGTTGCACGACCACCACTGAACACTGAAGCTTTCTTT. Its translation: CSVARPPLNTEAFF.